The clone carrying this TCR beta chain came up many times. This entry comes from a study of identical twins. TCRdb called the 5' RACE reads again in MiXCR, with one record for every CDR3 protein. Of 1.5 million or so distinct CDR3 sequences in the sample, around a third were seen once. This CDR3 has 14 amino acids. Germline V CDR1 and CDR2: ENHRY, SYGVKD. Between the trimmed V and J ends, which lost 4 bases and 5 bases, there was a span of 12 bases. This rearrangement joins TRBV10-3 to TRBJ2-1; the D gene is possibly TRBD2 (6 bases). The sample consisted of cord blood. The receptor comes from a newborn girl in good health. The DNA of the CDR3 is TGTGCCATCAGTGTGGACTACGGAGACAATGAGCAGTTCTTC. Translation: CAISVDYGDNEQFF.